One and the same sample provided the 22 T cell receptor beta chains below, sequenced in a study of siplizumab effects on memory and regulatory T cells. Repertoires were generated with immunoSEQ multiplex PCR, while TCRdb's copy carries only in-frame clones and drops some. The data contain over 85,000 clones, roughly 94% of them singletons. The sample was non-Treg CD4+ T cells sorted from blood. These receptors all stem from a human donor in good health.

The V and J genes are TRBV29-1 and TRBJ2-1; 11 bases map to TRBD2. J lost 5 bases, V lost 2 bases, and 5 bases had no gene match. The CDR3 runs to 15 residues. Germline-derived CDR1 and CDR2 are SQVTM and ANQGSEA. The CDR3 DNA is TGCAGCGTTGAACTCCTAGCGGGAGGCGACAATGAGCAGTTCTTC. Protein product: CSVELLAGGDNEQFF.

V usage is TRBV19 and J usage is TRBJ1-3, with D possibly being TRBD1 (5 bases). Trimming pared 6 bases from V and 0 bases from J, leaving 12 bases between. The CDR3 covers 15 residues. Germline V lookup: CDR1 LNHDA, CDR2 SQIVND (reference sequence). CDR3: CASRVDSFSGNTIYF. The CDR3 nucleotides are TGTGCCAGTAGAGTCGACAGCTTCTCTGGAAACACCATATATTTT. Using reference TRBV19 and TRBJ1-3 for the parts outside the CDR3, the full variable domain is DGGITQSPKYLFRKEGQNVTLSCEQNLNHDAMYWYRQDPGQGLRLIYYSQIVNDFQKGDIAEGYSVSREKKESFPLTVTSAQKNPTAFYLCASRVDSFSGNTIYFGEGSWLTVV.

The V and J genes are TRBV18 and TRBJ2-1, with 7 bases aligning to TRBD2. This CDR3 has 12 residues. V lost 1 base to trimming and J lost 10 bases; unmatched junction nucleotides: 1. Germline assignment: CDR1 KGHSH and CDR2 LQKENI. CDR3 DNA sequence: TGTGCCAGCTCACCACGGGAGGGGGAGCAGTTCTTC. This sequence encodes CASSPREGEQFF.

The CDR3 protein is CASTRGGSSRSNQPQHF. In DNA form, the CDR3 reads TGTGCCAGCACCCGCGGAGGGAGTTCGCGTAGCAATCAGCCCCAGCATTTT. The rearrangement uses TRBV5-8 and TRBJ1-5; D unresolved. There are 17 residues in the CDR3. The germline gives CDR1 SGHTS, CDR2 YDEGEE. Trimming removed 6 bases at V and 0 bases at J, with 19 bases between.

The CDR3 sequence: CAWSVLDSFTGELFF. The CDR3, as DNA: TGTGCCTGGAGTGTATTGGACAGCTTCACCGGGGAGCTGTTTTTT. The chain links TRBV30 to TRBJ2-2; TRBD1 is a possible D gene (6 bases). CDR3 length: 15 amino acids. Germline CDR1 is GTSNPN and CDR2 is SVGIG (reference sequence). V was trimmed by 0 bases and J by 4 bases, leaving 12 bases between them.

The J gene is TRBJ2-1, the V gene TRBV7-9; 8 nucleotides agree with TRBD2. Per germline, CDR1 SEHNR and CDR2 FQNEAQ (reference sequence). This CDR3 is built from 14 residues. V lost 4 bases to trimming and J lost 8 bases; unmatched junction nucleotides: 7. CDR3 region: CASSYGLAVDEQFF. CDR3 in DNA: TGTGCCAGCAGCTACGGACTAGCTGTGGATGAGCAGTTCTTC.

CDR3 region: CASSERPPPDTQYF. The CDR3 DNA follows: TGTGCCAGCAGTGAACGTCCCCCGCCAGATACGCAGTATTTT. The chain couples TRBV6-1 to TRBJ2-3; the D is unclear. V was cut by 2 bases and J by 4 bases, with 10 bases left in between. Germline V gene sequence: CDR1 MNHNS, CDR2 SASEGT. This CDR3 is 14 amino acids long.

Comments on this clone: The junction does not match germline at one end; this may be a read error. The chain links TRBV19 to TRBJ1-1; the match to TRBD1 covers 11 bases. Looked up from germline, CDR1 is LNHDA and CDR2 is SQIVND (reference sequence). The CDR3 spans 14 residues. CDR3 bases: TGTGCCAGTAGTGTATACCGAGGACAGGGGGCGCCCGGCTTT. Protein: CASSVYRGQGAPGF.

This chain connects TRBV6-4 to TRBJ1-1; 9 nucleotides align to TRBD1. The CDR3 extends over 14 amino acids. Looked up from germline, CDR1 is MRHNA and CDR2 is SNTAGT. With 7 bases clipped from V and 4 bases from J, the junction kept 7 bases outside the gene matches. Written as DNA, the CDR3 is TGTGCCAGCAAACAGGGGGCAATGGGCACTGAAGCTTTCTTT. Amino acids: CASKQGAMGTEAFF.

This clone showed up just once. V usage is TRBV9 and J usage is TRBJ2-5; the D gene is possibly TRBD2 (6 bases). The germline V gene encodes CDR1 SGDLS and CDR2 YYNGEE. Trimming shortened V by 2 bases and J by 7 bases, and 12 bases separated the two germline ends. This CDR3 is 13 amino acids long. Here the CDR3 reads CASSVAAGGTQYF. CDR3 coding DNA: TGTGCCAGCAGCGTTGCGGCCGGGGGGACCCAGTACTTC.

The V and J genes are TRBV27 and TRBJ2-5; 9 positions agree with TRBD2. Germline CDR1 and CDR2: MNHEY and SMNVEV (reference sequence). The CDR3 spans 16 residues. Losses at the gene ends were 4 bases for V and 2 bases for J; bases not matched to a gene: 8. The CDR3 DNA is TGTGCCAGCAGTTCTTTTAGCGGGGGCGGTCAAGAGACCCAGTACTTC. It encodes CASSSFSGGGQETQYF.

This chain connects TRBV19 to TRBJ2-6; perhaps TRBD1 as D (6 bases). CDR3 length equals 15 residues. The V gene's germline CDR1 is LNHDA and CDR2 SQIVND (reference sequence). Trimming left V 7 bases short and J 2 bases short, with 12 bases between. In DNA form, the CDR3 reads TGTGCCAGTACCAAAGAGGGGGCTGGGGCCAACGTCCTGACTTTC. This encodes CASTKEGAGANVLTF.

The chain uses TRBV9 and TRBJ1-1; D is possibly TRBD1 (6 bases). Deletions cut 3 bases from V and 5 bases from J, with 11 bases between. The CDR3 length is 13 residues. The germline V gene encodes CDR1 SGDLS and CDR2 YYNGEE. CDR3 DNA: TGTGCCAGCAGCGATTACAGGGAAACTGAAGCTTTCTTT. This codes for CASSDYRETEAFF.

The chain couples TRBV5-6 to TRBJ2-3; D possibly matches TRBD1 or TRBD2 (5 bases each). Deletions cut 0 bases from V and 0 bases from J, with 17 bases between. The CDR3 is made up of 18 amino acids. Germline CDR1 SGHDT, CDR2 YYEEEE. The CDR3 sequence is CASSLDLMGPLSTDTQYF. The CDR3 nucleotides read TGTGCCAGCAGCTTGGATCTTATGGGACCCCTTAGCACAGATACGCAGTATTTT.

The rearrangement links TRBV6-5 to TRBJ2-1; 8 nucleotides agree with TRBD1. Trimming at V came to 2 bases and at J to 7 bases, leaving 7 bases not matched to a gene. The germline V gene encodes CDR1 MNHEY and CDR2 SVGAGI. CDR3 length: 15 amino acids. This CDR3 is CASSYQGQGANEQFF. CDR3 bases: TGTGCCAGCAGTTACCAGGGCCAGGGGGCGAATGAGCAGTTCTTC.

The rearrangement uses TRBV7-9 and TRBJ1-2; D gene uncertain. V dropped 5 bases and J dropped 3 bases, with 10 bases sitting between them. The germline gives CDR1 SEHNR, CDR2 FQNEAQ (reference sequence). The CDR3 runs 13 residues. Here the CDR3 DNA reads TGTGCCAGCAGCCCCGGGTCCGACTATGGCTACACCTTC. It translates to CASSPGSDYGYTF.

The J gene is TRBJ1-4, the V gene TRBV19, with 7 bases lining up with TRBD1. CDR1 is LNHDA, CDR2 SQIVND, per germline (reference sequence). V dropped 5 bases and J dropped 5; count of bases not matched to a gene: 11. The CDR3 extends over 16 amino acids. The CDR3 nucleotides are TGTGCCAGTAGTCCTCCGGGGACAGCTAGAAATGAAAAACTGTTTTTT. Its translation: CASSPPGTARNEKLFF.

The chain is built from TRBV25-1 and TRBJ2-7; possibly TRBD1 for D (5 bases). Germline values: CDR1 MGHDK, CDR2 SYGVNS. The CDR3 is made up of 14 amino acids. The ends were cut back, 6 bases at V and 3 bases at J, with 15 bases in the middle. CDR3 DNA sequence: TGTGCCAGCAGGCCTGAAGGGGTTCGCTACGAGCAGTACTTC. This gives the protein CASRPEGVRYEQYF.

The chain joins TRBV28 to TRBJ2-7; no definite D call. In germline, CDR1 is MDHEN, CDR2 SYDVKM. The CDR3 length is 15 residues. V dropped 2 bases and J dropped 7 bases, with 18 bases sitting between them. CDR3 region: CASSLTGAQRSEQYF. The CDR3 nucleotides are TGTGCCAGCAGTTTAACCGGCGCGCAACGTTCGGAGCAGTACTTC.

This sequence joins TRBV11-2 and TRBJ2-3; D uncertain. This CDR3 region has 14 residues. In germline, CDR1 is SGHAT, CDR2 FQNNGV. Trimming stripped 1 base from V and 6 bases from J, with 11 bases between. In nucleotides, the CDR3 is TGTGCCAGCAGCTTAGTTACAGCATTTGATACGCAGTATTTT. Its protein product is CASSLVTAFDTQYF.

The chain combines TRBV6-5 with TRBJ1-5; 10 bases map to TRBD1. Germline assignment: CDR1 MNHEY and CDR2 SVGAGI. The CDR3 sequence is 15 residues long. Trimming cost V 5 bases and J 5 bases; bases outside gene matches: 6. The CDR3 nucleotides read TGTGCCAGCAGTCTAGACAGGGGGCACGATCAGCCCCAGCATTTT. It specifies CASSLDRGHDQPQHF.

This clone was counted a single time. The V call is TRBV27, the J call TRBJ2-1, with D perhaps TRBD1 or TRBD2 (5 bases each). The V and J ends lost 6 bases and 4 bases respectively, with 19 bases between them. Germline loops: CDR1 MNHEY, CDR2 SMNVEV (reference sequence). This CDR3 comprises 16 residues. The CDR3 loop is CASRETGTNGYNEQFF. In nucleotides, the CDR3 is TGTGCCAGCAGGGAAACCGGGACCAACGGATACAATGAGCAGTTCTTC.